This T cell receptor (beta chain) was sequenced for a study of blood T cell repertoires in COVID-19. The repertoire was sequenced with immunoSEQ multiplex PCR; TCRdb's copy has only in-frame clones and lacks some. The table lists 150,000 to 200,000 clones, roughly 80% of them singletons. This CDR3 contains 13 residues. V was trimmed by 6 bases and J by 5 bases, leaving 10 bases between them. Per the germline V gene, CDR1 is SEHNR and CDR2 is FQNEAQ (reference sequence). The TCR originated in a man in his sixties with active or convalescent COVID-19. Material: peripheral blood. The chain carries TRBV7-9 and TRBJ2-2; D not certain. The CDR3 region is CASSSALTGELFF. The DNA for the CDR3 is TGTGCCAGCAGTTCCGCTCTAACCGGGGAGCTGTTTTTT.